The present TCR beta chain was sequenced within a study of cytomegalovirus exposure and HLA in healthy donors. Study overall: Earlier findings included nearly 120 million unique TCR beta sequences obtained from 180 million or so T cells. Unique TCRs from HLA-typed donors, approximately 80 million of them, were held in an early data release. Findings and caveats of the study: Being productive about 90% or about 30% of the time was typical of most TCR beta V segments in an earlier analysis.

PCR employed 60 Vbeta and 13 Jbeta primers. Some clones are missing from TCRdb's copy, which holds only in-frame ones; the method was immunoSEQ multiplex PCR. Here the sample table reports under 70,000 clones. Details on this clone: Its antigen is not known.

Germline CDR1 LGHNA, CDR2 YSLEER. CDR3 length equals 15 residues. With V trimmed by 3 bases and J by 2 bases, 5 bases remained unmatched. Sampled while nominally healthy, donors likely had unrecorded immune exposures. This sequence originates from a man between 45 and 60 years old in good health and CMV-seropositive. Sequenced: PBMCs. The chain joins TRBV4-3 to TRBJ2-7, with TRBD2 matching 9 bases. The CDR3 loop is CASSHSSGMTYEQYF. The CDR3 DNA follows: TGCGCCAGCAGCCATTCTAGCGGGATGACCTACGAGCAGTACTTC.